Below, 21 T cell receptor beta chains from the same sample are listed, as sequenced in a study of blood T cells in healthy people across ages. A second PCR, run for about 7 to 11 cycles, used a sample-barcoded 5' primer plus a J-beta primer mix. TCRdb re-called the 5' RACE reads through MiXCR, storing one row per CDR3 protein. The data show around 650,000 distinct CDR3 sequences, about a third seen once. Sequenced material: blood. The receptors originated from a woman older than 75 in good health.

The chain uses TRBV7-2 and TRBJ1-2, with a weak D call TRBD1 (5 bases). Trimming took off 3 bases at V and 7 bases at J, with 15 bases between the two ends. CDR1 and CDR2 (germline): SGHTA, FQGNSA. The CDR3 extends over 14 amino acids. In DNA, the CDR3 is TGTGCCAGCAGCTTGGTCAGGGATCCCCTTGGCTACACCTTC. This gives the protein CASSLVRDPLGYTF.

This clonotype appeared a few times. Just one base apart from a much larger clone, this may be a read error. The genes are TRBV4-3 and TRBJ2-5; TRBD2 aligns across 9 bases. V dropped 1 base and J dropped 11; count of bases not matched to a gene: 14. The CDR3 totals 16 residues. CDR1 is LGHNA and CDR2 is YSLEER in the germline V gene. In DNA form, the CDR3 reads TGCGCCAGCAGCCAAGGAGGTCTAGCGGGGATTAATGAGCAGTACTTC. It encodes CASSQGGLAGINEQYF.

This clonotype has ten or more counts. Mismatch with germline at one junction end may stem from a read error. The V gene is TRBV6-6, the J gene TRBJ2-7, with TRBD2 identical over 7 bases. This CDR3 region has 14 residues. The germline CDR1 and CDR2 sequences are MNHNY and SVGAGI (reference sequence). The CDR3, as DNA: TGTGCCAGCTGTTACTCGCCAGGGAGGGACGAGCAGTACTTC. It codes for CASCYSPGRDEQYF.

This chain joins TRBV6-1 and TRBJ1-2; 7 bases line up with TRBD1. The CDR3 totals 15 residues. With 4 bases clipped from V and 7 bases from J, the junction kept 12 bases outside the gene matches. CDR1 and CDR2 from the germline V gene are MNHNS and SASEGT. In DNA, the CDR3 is TGTGCCAGCAGTGCCCCCGCAGGGGGAGGGAGTGGCTACACCTTC. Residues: CASSAPAGGGSGYTF.

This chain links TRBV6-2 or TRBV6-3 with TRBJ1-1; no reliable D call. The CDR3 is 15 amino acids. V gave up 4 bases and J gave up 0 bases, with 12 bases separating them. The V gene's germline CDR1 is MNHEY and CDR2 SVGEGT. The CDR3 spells CASSSRTAMNTEAFF. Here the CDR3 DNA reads TGTGCCAGCAGTTCCCGGACGGCTATGAACACTGAAGCTTTCTTT.

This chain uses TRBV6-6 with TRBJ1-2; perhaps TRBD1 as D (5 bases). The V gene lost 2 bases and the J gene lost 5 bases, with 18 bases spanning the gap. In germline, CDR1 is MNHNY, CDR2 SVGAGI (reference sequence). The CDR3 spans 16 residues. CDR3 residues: CASSYARVSGRYGYTF. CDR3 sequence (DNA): TGTGCCAGCAGTTACGCCAGGGTATCGGGGAGGTATGGCTACACCTTC.

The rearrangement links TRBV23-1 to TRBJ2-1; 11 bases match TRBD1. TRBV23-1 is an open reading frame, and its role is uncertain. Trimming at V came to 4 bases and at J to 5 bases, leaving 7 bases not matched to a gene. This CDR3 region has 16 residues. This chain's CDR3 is CASSPHGTGGHNEQFF. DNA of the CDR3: TGCGCCAGCAGTCCCCACGGGACAGGGGGACACAATGAGCAGTTCTTC.

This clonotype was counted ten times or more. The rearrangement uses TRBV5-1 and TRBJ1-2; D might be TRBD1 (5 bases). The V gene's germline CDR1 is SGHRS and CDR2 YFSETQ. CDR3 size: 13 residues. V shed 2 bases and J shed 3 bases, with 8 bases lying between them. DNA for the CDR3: TGCGCCAGCAGCTTATTAGGGGACTATGGCTACACCTTC. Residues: CASSLLGDYGYTF.

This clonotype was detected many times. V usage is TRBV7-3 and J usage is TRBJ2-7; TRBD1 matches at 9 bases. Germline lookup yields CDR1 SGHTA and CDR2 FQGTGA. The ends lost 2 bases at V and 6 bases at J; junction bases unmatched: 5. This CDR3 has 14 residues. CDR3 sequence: CASSLEGQGSEQYF. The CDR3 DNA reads TGTGCCAGCAGCTTAGAGGGACAGGGTTCCGAGCAGTACTTC.

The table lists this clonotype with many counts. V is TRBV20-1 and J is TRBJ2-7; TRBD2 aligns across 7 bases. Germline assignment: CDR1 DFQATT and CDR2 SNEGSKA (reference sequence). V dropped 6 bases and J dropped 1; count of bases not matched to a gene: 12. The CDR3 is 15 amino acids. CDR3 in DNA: TGCAGTGCCCCGAAAGGAGCGGGGCTATCCTACGAGCAGTACTTC. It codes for CSAPKGAGLSYEQYF.

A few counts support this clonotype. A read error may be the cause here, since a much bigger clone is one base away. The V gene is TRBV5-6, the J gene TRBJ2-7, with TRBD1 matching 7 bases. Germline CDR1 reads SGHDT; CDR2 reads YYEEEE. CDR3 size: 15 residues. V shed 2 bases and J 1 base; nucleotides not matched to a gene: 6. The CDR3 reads CASSLPRDSSYEQYF. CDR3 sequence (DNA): TGTGCCAGCAGCTTACCTAGGGACAGTTCCTACGAGCAGTACTTC.

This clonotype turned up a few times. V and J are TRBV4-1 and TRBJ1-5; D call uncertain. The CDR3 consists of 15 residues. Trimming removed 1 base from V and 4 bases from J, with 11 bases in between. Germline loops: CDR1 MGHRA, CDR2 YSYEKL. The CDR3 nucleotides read TGCGCCAGCAGCCAAGTTTCACAGCCGAATCAGCCCCAGCATTTT. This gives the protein CASSQVSQPNQPQHF.

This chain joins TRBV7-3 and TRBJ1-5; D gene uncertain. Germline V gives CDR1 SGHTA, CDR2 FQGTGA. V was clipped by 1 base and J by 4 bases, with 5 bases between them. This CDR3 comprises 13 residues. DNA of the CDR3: TGTGCCAGCAGCTTAATGGCAAATCAGCCCCAGCATTTT. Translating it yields CASSLMANQPQHF.

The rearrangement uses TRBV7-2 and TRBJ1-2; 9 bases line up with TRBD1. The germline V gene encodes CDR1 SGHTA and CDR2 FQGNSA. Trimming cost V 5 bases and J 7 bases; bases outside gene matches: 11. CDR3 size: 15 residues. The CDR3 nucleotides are TGTGCCAGCAGCCACAATCGGGACAGGGTGTCTGGCTACACCTTC. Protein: CASSHNRDRVSGYTF.

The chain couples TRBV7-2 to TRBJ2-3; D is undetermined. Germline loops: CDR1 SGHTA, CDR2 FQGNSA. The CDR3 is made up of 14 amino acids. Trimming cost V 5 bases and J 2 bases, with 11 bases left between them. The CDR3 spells CASSPTAHTDTQYF. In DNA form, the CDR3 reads TGTGCCAGCAGCCCGACGGCCCACACAGATACGCAGTATTTT.

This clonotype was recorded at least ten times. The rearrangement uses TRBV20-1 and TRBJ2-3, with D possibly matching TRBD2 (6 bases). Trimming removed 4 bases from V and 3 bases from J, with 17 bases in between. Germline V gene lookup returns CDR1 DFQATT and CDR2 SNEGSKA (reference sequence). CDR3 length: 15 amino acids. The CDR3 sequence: CSATPSGVRTDTQYF. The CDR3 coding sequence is TGCAGTGCTACCCCATCGGGGGTGAGAACAGATACGCAGTATTTT.

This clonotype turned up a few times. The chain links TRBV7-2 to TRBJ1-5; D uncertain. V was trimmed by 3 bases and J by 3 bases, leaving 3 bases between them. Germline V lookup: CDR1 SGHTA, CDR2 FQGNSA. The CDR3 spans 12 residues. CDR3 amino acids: CASSFPNQPQHF. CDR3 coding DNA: TGTGCCAGCAGCTTCCCCAATCAGCCCCAGCATTTT. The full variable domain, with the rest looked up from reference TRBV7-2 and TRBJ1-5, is GAGVSQSPSNKVTEKGKDVELRCDPISGHTALYWYRQSLGQGLEFLIYFQGNSAPDKSGLPSDRFSAERTGGSVSTLTIQRTQQEDSAVYLCASSFPNQPQHFGDGTRLSIL.

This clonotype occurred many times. In nucleotides, the CDR3 is TGTGCCACCAGCTCGCAGGGGGGGGCGCATGCTTTCTTT. As protein: CATSSQGGAHAFF. The V and J genes are TRBV15 and TRBJ1-1; 7 nucleotides align to TRBD1. CDR1 and CDR2 from the germline V gene are LNHNV and YYDKDF (reference sequence). With V trimmed by 5 bases and J by 11 bases, 11 bases remained unmatched. CDR3 length: 13 amino acids.

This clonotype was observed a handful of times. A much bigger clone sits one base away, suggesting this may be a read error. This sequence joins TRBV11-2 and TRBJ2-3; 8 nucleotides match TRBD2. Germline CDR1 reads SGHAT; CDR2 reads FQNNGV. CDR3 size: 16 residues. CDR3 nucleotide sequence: TGTGCCGGCAGCTTGAGTGAAGCGGGGGATATAGATACGCAGTATTTT. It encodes CAGSLSEAGDIDTQYF.

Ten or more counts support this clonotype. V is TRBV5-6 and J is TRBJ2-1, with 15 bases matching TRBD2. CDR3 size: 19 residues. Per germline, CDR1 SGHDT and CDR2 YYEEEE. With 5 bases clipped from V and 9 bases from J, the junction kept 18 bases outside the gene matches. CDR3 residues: CASSRVGLAGGPGMAEQFF. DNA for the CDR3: TGTGCCAGCAGTCGGGTGGGACTAGCGGGGGGCCCAGGGATGGCTGAGCAGTTCTTC.

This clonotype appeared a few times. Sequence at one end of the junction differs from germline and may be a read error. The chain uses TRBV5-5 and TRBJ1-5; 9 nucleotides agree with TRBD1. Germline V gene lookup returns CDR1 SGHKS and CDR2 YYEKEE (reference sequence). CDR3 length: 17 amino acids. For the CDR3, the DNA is TGTGCCAGCAGCCCGATATCCGGGACAGGGAACAATCAGCCCCGGCATTTT. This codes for CASSPISGTGNNQPRHF.